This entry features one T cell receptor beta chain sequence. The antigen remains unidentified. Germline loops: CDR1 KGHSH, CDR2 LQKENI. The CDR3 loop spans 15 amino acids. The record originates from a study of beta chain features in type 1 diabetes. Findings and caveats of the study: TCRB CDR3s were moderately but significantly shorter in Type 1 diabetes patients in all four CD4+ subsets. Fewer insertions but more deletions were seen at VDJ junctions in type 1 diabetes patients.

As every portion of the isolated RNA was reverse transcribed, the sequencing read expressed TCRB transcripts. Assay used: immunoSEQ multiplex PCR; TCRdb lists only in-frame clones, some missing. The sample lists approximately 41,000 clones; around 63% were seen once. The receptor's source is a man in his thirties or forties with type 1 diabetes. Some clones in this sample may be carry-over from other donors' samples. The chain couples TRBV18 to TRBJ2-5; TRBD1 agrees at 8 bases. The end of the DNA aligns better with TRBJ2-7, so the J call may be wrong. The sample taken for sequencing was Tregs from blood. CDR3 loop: CASSLGQGSSYEQYF. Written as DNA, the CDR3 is TGTGCCAGCTCACTCGGACAGGGAAGCTCCTACGAGCAGTACTTC.